This T cell receptor (beta chain) originates from a study of CD8 T cells in ankylosing spondylitis. Broader study findings: What seemed typical of ankylosing spondylitis blood was a TCR beta motif built from 7 or 8 highly homologous variants. Disease-linked clones reportedly concentrated significantly in matched ankylosing spondylitis synovial fluid.

Concerning this clonotype itself: The antigen is unknown.

In making TCR beta libraries, quantitative 5'-RACE with molecular barcodes was used. In TCRdb, the 5' RACE reads were re-called with MiXCR into one record per CDR3 protein. The sample lists approximately 350,000 distinct CDR3 sequences; 20% were seen once. The J segment lost 7 bases and the V segment lost 6 bases, leaving 6 bases of the junction unmatched. Germline V CDR1 and CDR2: DFQATT, SNEGSKA (reference sequence). The CDR3 runs to 13 residues. Sequenced: blood, either unsorted or a sorted T cell fraction (not recorded which). V gene TRBV20-1 combines with J gene TRBJ2-2; 9 bases line up with TRBD1. This receptor was identified in a male donor with ankylosing spondylitis or in good health (not recorded which). The CDR3 sequence: CSARDRADGELFF. The CDR3 DNA reads TGCAGTGCGAGGGACAGGGCGGACGGGGAGCTGTTTTTT.